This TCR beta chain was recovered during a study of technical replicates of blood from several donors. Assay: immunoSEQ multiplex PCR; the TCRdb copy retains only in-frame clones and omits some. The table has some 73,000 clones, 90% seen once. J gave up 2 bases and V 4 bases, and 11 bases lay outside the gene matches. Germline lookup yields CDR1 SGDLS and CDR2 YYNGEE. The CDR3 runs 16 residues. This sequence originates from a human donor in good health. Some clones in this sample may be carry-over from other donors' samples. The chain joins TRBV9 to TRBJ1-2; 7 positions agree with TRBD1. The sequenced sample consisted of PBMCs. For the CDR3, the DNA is TGTGCCAGCAGCCCTCGTATAACGACAGGGAACTATGGCTACACCTTC. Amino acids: CASSPRITTGNYGYTF.